This TCR beta chain emerged from a study of T cell responses to AZD1222 COVID-19 vaccine. Sequencing used immunoSEQ multiplex PCR; TCRdb keeps in-frame clones, though not all of them. In the table there are 130,000 to 150,000 clones, around 88% of which are singletons. For this clone: The target antigen is unknown.

The study's findings and limits: AZD1222 recipients seropositive at baseline numbered only 5 or 6. A mostly white British donor set with more females was recruited, and clonal diversity was possibly underestimated. The study reported that nearly half of spike-specific TCRs target unmutated variant regions.

The germline V gene has CDR1 SQVTM and CDR2 ANQGSEA. CDR3 length: 13 residues. V lost 2 bases, J lost 5 bases, and 12 bases lay in between. This TCR derives from an adult in good health. The material was peripheral blood, obtained on day 0 of MenACWY control vaccination. The genes are TRBV29-1 and TRBJ2-5, with D uncertain. The CDR3 DNA is TGCAGCGTTGAAAGTGGGCTCGGGGAGACCCAGTACTTC. This gives the protein CSVESGLGETQYF. The entire variable domain, with the rest obtained from reference TRBV29-1 and TRBJ2-5, is as follows: SAVISQKPSRDICQRGTSLTIQCQVDSQVTMMFWYRQQPGQSLTLIATANQGSEATYESGFVIDKFPISRPNLTFSTLTVSNMSPEDSSIYLCSVESGLGETQYFGPGTRLLVL.